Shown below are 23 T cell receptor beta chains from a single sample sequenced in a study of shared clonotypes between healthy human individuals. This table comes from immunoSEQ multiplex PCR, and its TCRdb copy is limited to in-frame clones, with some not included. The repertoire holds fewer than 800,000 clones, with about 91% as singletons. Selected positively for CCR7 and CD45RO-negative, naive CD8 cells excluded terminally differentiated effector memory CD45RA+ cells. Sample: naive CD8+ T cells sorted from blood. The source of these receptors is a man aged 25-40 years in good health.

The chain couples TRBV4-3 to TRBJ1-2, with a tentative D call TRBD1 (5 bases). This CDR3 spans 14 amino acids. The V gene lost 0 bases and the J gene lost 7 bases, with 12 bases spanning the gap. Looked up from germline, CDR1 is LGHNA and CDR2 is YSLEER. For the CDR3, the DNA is TGCGCCAGCAGCCAAGATGGCAGGGCGAGTGGCTACACCTTC. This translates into CASSQDGRASGYTF.

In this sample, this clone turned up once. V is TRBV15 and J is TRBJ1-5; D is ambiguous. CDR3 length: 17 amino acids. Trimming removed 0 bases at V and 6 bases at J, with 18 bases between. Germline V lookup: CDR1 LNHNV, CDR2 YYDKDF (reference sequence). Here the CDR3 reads CATSRDIGVVVGQPQHF. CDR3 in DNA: TGTGCCACCAGCAGAGACATTGGGGTGGTGGTGGGTCAGCCCCAGCATTTT.

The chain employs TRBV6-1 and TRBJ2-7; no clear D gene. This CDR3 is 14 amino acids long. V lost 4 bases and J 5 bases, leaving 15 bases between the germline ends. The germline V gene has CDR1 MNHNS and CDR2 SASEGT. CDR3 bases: TGTGCCAGCAGTGGTTTGATGGGCTTCGACGAGCAGTACTTC. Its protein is CASSGLMGFDEQYF.

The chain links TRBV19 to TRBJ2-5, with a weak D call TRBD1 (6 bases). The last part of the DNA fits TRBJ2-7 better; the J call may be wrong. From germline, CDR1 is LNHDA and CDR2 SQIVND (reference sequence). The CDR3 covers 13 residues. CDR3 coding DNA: TGTGCCAGTAGTGAACAGGGCCCCTACGAGCAGTACTTC. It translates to CASSEQGPYEQYF.

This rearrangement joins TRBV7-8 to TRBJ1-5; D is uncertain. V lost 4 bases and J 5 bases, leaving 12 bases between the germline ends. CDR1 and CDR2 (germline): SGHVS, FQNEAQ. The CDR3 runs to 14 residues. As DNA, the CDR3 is TGTGCCAGCAGCTCGCGGGAGGTACATCAGCCCCAGCATTTT. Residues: CASSSREVHQPQHF.

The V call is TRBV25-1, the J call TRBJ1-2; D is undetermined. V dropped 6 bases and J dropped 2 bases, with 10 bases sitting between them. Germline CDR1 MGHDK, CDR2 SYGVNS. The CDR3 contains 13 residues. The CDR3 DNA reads TGTGCCAGCAGCCCCCGGTTGAACTATGGCTACACCTTC. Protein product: CASSPRLNYGYTF.

CDR3 sequence (DNA): TGTGCCAGCAGTGGGGGACTAGCGGCTTTCTCCGAGCAGTACTTC. Translation gives CASSGGLAAFSEQYF. The gene calls are TRBV2 and TRBJ2-7; TRBD2 aligns across 11 bases. V lost 4 bases to trimming and J lost 6 bases; unmatched junction nucleotides: 8. CDR3 size: 15 residues. Germline V lookup: CDR1 SNHLY, CDR2 FYNNEI.

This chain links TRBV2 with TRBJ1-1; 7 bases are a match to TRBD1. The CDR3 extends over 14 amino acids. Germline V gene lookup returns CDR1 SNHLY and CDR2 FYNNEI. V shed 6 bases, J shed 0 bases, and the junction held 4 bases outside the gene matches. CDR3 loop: CASREGQMNTEAFF. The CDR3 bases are TGTGCCAGCAGGGAGGGACAGATGAACACTGAAGCTTTCTTT.

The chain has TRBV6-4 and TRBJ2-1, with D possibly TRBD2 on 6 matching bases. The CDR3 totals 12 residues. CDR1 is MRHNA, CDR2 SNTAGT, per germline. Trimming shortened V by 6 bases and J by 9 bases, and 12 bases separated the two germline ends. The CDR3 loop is CASRGLSAEQFF. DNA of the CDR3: TGTGCCAGCAGGGGACTCTCGGCTGAGCAGTTCTTC.

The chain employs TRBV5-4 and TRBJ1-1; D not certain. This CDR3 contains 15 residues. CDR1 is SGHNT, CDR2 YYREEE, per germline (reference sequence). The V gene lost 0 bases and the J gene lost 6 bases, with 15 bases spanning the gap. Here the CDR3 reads CASSLDAKGGSEAFF. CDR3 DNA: TGTGCCAGCAGCTTGGATGCAAAGGGAGGGTCTGAAGCTTTCTTT.

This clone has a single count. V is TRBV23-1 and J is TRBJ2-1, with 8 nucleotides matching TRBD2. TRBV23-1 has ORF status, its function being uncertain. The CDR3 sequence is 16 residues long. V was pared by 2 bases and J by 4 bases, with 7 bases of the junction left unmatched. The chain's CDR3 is CASSQVWTSSYNEQFF. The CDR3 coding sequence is TGCGCCAGCAGTCAAGTCTGGACTAGCTCATACAATGAGCAGTTCTTC.

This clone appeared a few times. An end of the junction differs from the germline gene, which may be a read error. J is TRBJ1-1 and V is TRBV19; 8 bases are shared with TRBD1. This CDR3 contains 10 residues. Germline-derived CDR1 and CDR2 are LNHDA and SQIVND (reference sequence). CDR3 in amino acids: CANSDRVGSF. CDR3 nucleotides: TGTGCCAATTCGGACAGGGTCGGGTCCTTT.

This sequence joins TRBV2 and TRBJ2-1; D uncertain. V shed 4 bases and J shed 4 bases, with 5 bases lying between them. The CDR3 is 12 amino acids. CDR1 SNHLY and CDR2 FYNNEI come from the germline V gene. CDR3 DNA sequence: TGTGCCAGCAGTGCGGGTTACAATGAGCAGTTCTTC. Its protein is CASSAGYNEQFF.

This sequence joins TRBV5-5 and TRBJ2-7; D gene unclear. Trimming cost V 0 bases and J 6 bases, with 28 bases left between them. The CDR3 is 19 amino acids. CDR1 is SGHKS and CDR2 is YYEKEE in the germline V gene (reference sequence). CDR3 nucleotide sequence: TGTGCCAGCAGCTTGGTTCCTTCTATCGCGAGAAGGGATTTGGGCGAGCAGTACTTC. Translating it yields CASSLVPSIARRDLGEQYF.

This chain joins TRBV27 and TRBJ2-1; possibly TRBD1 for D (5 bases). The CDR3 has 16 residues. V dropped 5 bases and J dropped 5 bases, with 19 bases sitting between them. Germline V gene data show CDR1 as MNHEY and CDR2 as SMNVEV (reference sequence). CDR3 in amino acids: CASSPIMGLGNNEQFF. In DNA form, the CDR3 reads TGTGCCAGCAGTCCGATCATGGGGCTCGGCAACAATGAGCAGTTCTTC.

CDR3 bases: TGTGCCAGCAGTCCTTGGTCCGCAAGCTCCTACAATGAGCAGTTCTTC. Protein: CASSPWSASSYNEQFF. The V and J genes are TRBV28 and TRBJ2-1, with no clear D. The V and J ends lost 5 bases and 0 bases respectively, with 14 bases between them. The CDR3 totals 16 residues. Germline V gene sequence: CDR1 MDHEN, CDR2 SYDVKM. Using reference TRBV28 and TRBJ2-1 for the parts outside the CDR3, the full variable domain is DVKVTQSSRYLVKRTGEKVFLECVQDMDHENMFWYRQDPGLGLRLIYFSYDVKMKEKGDIPEGYSVSREKKERFSLILESASTNQTSMYLCASSPWSASSYNEQFFGPGTRLTVL.

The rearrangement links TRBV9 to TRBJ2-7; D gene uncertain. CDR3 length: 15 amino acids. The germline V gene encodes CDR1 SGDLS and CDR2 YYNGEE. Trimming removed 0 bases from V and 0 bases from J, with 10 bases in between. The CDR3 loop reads CASSVDGLSSYEQYF. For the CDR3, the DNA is TGTGCCAGCAGCGTAGACGGCTTAAGCTCCTACGAGCAGTACTTC.

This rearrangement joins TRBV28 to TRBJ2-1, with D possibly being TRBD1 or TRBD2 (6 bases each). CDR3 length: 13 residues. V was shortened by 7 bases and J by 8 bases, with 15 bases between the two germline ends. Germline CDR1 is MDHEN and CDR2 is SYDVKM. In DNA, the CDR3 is TGTGCCAGCACGCAAAGGGGGGTTGATGAGCAGTTCTTC. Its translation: CASTQRGVDEQFF.

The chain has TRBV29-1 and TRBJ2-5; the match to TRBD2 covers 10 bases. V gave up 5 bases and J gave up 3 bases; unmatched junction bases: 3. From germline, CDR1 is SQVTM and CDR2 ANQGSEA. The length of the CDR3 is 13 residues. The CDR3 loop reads CSVMLAGEETQYF. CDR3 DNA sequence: TGCAGCGTTATGCTAGCGGGAGAAGAGACCCAGTACTTC.

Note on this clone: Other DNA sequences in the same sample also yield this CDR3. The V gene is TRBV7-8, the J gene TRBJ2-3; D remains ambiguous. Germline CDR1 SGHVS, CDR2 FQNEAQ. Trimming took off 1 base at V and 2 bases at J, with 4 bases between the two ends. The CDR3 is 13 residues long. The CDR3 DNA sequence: TGTGCCAGCAGCTTAGTGCCCACAGATACGCAGTATTTT. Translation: CASSLVPTDTQYF.

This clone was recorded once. CDR3 bases: TGCAGCGTAACTCGACAGGGGGACTACGAGCAGTACTTC. This codes for CSVTRQGDYEQYF. The rearrangement links TRBV29-1 to TRBJ2-7; 9 bases fit TRBD1. V trimming: 6 bases; J trimming: 3 bases; junction bases outside the gene matches: 6. The CDR3 length is 13 residues. The germline V gene has CDR1 SQVTM and CDR2 ANQGSEA.

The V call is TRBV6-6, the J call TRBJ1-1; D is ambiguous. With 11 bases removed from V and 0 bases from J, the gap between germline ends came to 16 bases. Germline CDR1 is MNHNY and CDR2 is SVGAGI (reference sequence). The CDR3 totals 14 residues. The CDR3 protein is CAGRPGVLNTEAFF. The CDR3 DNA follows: TGTGCCGGGCGGCCGGGAGTACTGAACACTGAAGCTTTCTTT.

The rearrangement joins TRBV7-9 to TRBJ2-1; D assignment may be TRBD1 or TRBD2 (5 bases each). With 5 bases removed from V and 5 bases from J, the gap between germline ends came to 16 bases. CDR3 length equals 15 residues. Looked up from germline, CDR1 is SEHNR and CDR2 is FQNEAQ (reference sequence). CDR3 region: CASSLILGTNNEQFF. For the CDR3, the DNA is TGTGCCAGCAGCCTAATCCTCGGGACCAACAATGAGCAGTTCTTC.